This entry lists 23 T cell receptor beta chains sequenced from one sample in a study of a mutant IDH1 vaccine in newly diagnosed glioma. Some clones are missing from TCRdb's copy, which holds only in-frame ones; the method was immunoSEQ multiplex PCR. Of roughly 69,000 clones detected, around 84% appear once; the ten largest clones hold approximately 2%. Sample time point: week 35, safety follow-up. The investigators gave 300 ug of mutant IDH1 20-mer peptide in each vaccine dose, together with topical imiquimod. Antigens of these TCRs are unknown. The source material was PBMCs, sampled from a glioma patient whose treatment included an IDH1 peptide vaccine. The receptors shown here come from a man aged 25 to 40 with glioma.

This clone was recorded only once. The chain couples TRBV28 to TRBJ1-1, with D unresolved. CDR1 and CDR2 from the germline V gene are MDHEN and SYDVKM. The CDR3 covers 14 residues. The germline V and J ends were trimmed by 3 bases and 0 bases, with 8 bases remaining between them. CDR3 protein: CASSFAGLNTEAFF. For the CDR3, the DNA is TGTGCCAGCAGTTTCGCCGGTTTGAACACTGAAGCTTTCTTT.

The CDR3 sequence: CASTVGGGEKLFF. The CDR3 coding sequence is TGTGCCAGTACGGTAGGGGGCGGTGAAAAACTGTTTTTT. The chain joins TRBV19 to TRBJ1-4; TRBD1 matches 7 bases. V shed 7 bases, J shed 7 bases, and the junction held 6 bases outside the gene matches. The germline gives CDR1 LNHDA, CDR2 SQIVND (reference sequence). The CDR3 sequence is 13 residues long.

CDR3 DNA sequence: TGTGCCAGCAGCTCCTTGGGGGGATTAGGAACTGAAGCTTTCTTT. Translating gives CASSSLGGLGTEAFF. The V gene is TRBV7-2, the J gene TRBJ1-1; D is perhaps TRBD1 (5 bases). Trimming shortened V by 4 bases and J by 5 bases, and 17 bases separated the two germline ends. Germline CDR1 is SGHTA and CDR2 is FQGNSA. This CDR3 contains 15 residues.

The chain joins TRBV6-1 to TRBJ2-3; D possibly corresponds to TRBD1 (6 bases). The CDR3 length is 18 residues. Looked up from germline, CDR1 is MNHNS and CDR2 is SASEGT. Between the trimmed V and J ends, which lost 3 bases and 2 bases, there was a span of 21 bases. The CDR3: CASSDRGSSSSPTDTQYF. The CDR3 region has the DNA TGTGCCAGCAGTGACAGGGGAAGTAGTAGCTCCCCCACAGATACGCAGTATTTT.

The V call is TRBV4-3, the J call TRBJ1-2, with D perhaps TRBD1 (6 bases). CDR3 length: 14 amino acids. Trimming took off 4 bases at V and 4 bases at J, with 13 bases between the two ends. The germline V gene encodes CDR1 LGHNA and CDR2 YSLEER. CDR3 residues: CASSLNREGYGYTF. The CDR3 region has the DNA TGCGCCAGCAGCCTCAACAGGGAGGGCTATGGCTACACCTTC.

The CDR3, as DNA: TGTGCCACCGCACGGGGCGGGAGTCACCACGAGCAGTACTTC. Its protein product is CATARGGSHHEQYF. The gene calls are TRBV6-5 and TRBJ2-7; TRBD2 matches at 7 bases. This CDR3 has 14 amino acids. The germline V gene has CDR1 MNHEY and CDR2 SVGAGI. Trimming at V came to 10 bases and at J to 5 bases, leaving 14 bases not matched to a gene.

The chain carries TRBV28 and TRBJ2-2; 9 bases match TRBD1. The V gene's germline CDR1 is MDHEN and CDR2 SYDVKM. V shed 6 bases, J shed 3 bases, and the junction held 11 bases outside the gene matches. The CDR3 runs 17 residues. CDR3 bases: TGTGCCAGCAGGAATAACAGGGGGCCCTCGGACACCGGGGAGCTGTTTTTT. This sequence encodes CASRNNRGPSDTGELFF.

This chain connects TRBV27 to TRBJ2-7, with 7 bases fitting TRBD2. V trimming: 5 bases; J trimming: 5 bases; junction bases outside the gene matches: 12. Germline V gene lookup returns CDR1 MNHEY and CDR2 SMNVEV (reference sequence). The CDR3 is 15 amino acids. The DNA for the CDR3 is TGTGCCAGCAGTGGGGGAGGAGCGGGACCCGACGAGCAGTACTTC. Protein sequence: CASSGGGAGPDEQYF.

The rearrangement uses TRBV5-8 and TRBJ2-7; 9 positions match TRBD1. The CDR3 consists of 15 residues. Germline CDR1 SGHTS, CDR2 YDEGEE. J was trimmed by 3 bases and V by 1 base; bases with no gene match: 5. CDR3 sequence (DNA): TGTGCCAGCAGCTTGTGGGGGACAGGGATCTACGAGCAGTACTTC. Translation gives CASSLWGTGIYEQYF.

V and J are TRBV4-2 and TRBJ1-6, with D possibly TRBD1 on 6 matching bases. V lost 4 bases and J 5 bases, leaving 15 bases between the germline ends. The CDR3 totals 16 residues. CDR1 and CDR2 from the germline V gene are LGHNA and YNFKEQ. CDR3 bases: TGTGCCAGCAGCCCCGGGGTGGACAGTCATAATTCACCCCTCCACTTT. This translates into CASSPGVDSHNSPLHF.

Here the CDR3 reads CASSSAGSYNSPLHF. The CDR3, as DNA: TGTGCCAGTAGTAGTGCCGGCAGTTATAATTCACCCCTCCACTTT. This chain connects TRBV19 to TRBJ1-6; D remains unclear. Germline V gives CDR1 LNHDA, CDR2 SQIVND (reference sequence). The CDR3 sequence is 15 residues long. V shed 4 bases and J shed 4 bases, with 11 bases lying between them.

This clone has more than one count but fewer than ten. The chain carries TRBV28 and TRBJ2-7; 7 nucleotides align to TRBD1. CDR3 length: 13 residues. CDR1 and CDR2 from the germline V gene are MDHEN and SYDVKM. V lost 6 bases, J lost 2 bases, and 4 bases stayed unmatched. The CDR3 DNA reads TGTGCCAGCAGCCGGACAGGAACCTACGAGCAGTACTTC. This translates into CASSRTGTYEQYF.

CDR3 DNA sequence: TGTGCCAGCTCACCCAAGACAGGGAACACTGAAGCTTTCTTT. Protein product: CASSPKTGNTEAFF. V and J are TRBV18 and TRBJ1-1, with a weak D call TRBD1 (6 bases). V was trimmed by 3 bases and J by 1 base, leaving 9 bases between them. This CDR3 region has 14 residues. CDR1 and CDR2 (germline): KGHSH, LQKENI.

This clone has only one observation. The chain uses TRBV28 and TRBJ2-5; 8 bases are a match to TRBD2. This CDR3 has 15 residues. Germline V gene data show CDR1 as MDHEN and CDR2 as SYDVKM. Trimming cost V 6 bases and J 5 bases; bases outside gene matches: 11. CDR3 nucleotide sequence: TGTGCCAGCAGGCCTTTACTAGCGGTGGGGGAGACCCAGTACTTC. Its protein product is CASRPLLAVGETQYF.

This clone was observed a few times. This chain links TRBV2 with TRBJ1-6, with 8 positions matching TRBD1. Germline trimming cut 6 bases from V and 7 bases from J; bases unmatched to any gene: 8. The CDR3 runs 15 residues. CDR1 SNHLY and CDR2 FYNNEI come from the germline V gene. The CDR3 spells CASRPSTGENSPLHF. For the CDR3, the DNA is TGTGCCAGCAGGCCCTCGACAGGGGAAAATTCACCCCTCCACTTT. Variable domain in full (rest from reference TRBV2 and TRBJ1-6): EPEVTQTPSHQVTQMGQEVILRCVPISNHLYFYWYRQILGQKVEFLVSFYNNEISEKSEIFDDQFSVERPDGSNFTLKIRSTKLEDSAMYFCASRPSTGENSPLHFGNGTRLTVT.

The chain joins TRBV11-2 to TRBJ1-1; TRBD1 agrees at 9 bases. This CDR3 has 15 amino acids. The V and J ends lost 5 bases and 1 base, in that order; junction bases with no gene match: 5. Looked up from germline, CDR1 is SGHAT and CDR2 is FQNNGV. CDR3 sequence: CASSTRDRANTEAFF. The DNA for the CDR3 is TGTGCCAGCAGCACCAGGGACAGGGCGAACACTGAAGCTTTCTTT.

V gene TRBV6-5 combines with J gene TRBJ1-5; 8 nucleotides line up with TRBD1. CDR3 length equals 14 residues. J lost 7 bases, V lost 5 bases, and 7 bases had no gene match. Germline values: CDR1 MNHEY, CDR2 SVGAGI. In DNA, the CDR3 is TGTGCCAGCAGTCCGACAGGGGTAAGGCAGCCCCAGCATTTT. Protein: CASSPTGVRQPQHF.

This chain joins TRBV9 and TRBJ2-1, with 7 nucleotides matching TRBD2. V was clipped by 4 bases and J by 5 bases; unmatched bases: 9. Germline V CDR1 and CDR2: SGDLS, YYNGEE. This CDR3 has 15 amino acids. CDR3 bases: TGTGCCAGCAGCCCCATGCCTAGCGGCCACAATGAGCAGTTCTTC. Amino acids: CASSPMPSGHNEQFF.

The chain employs TRBV7-2 and TRBJ1-6, with D maybe TRBD1 (5 bases). Germline-derived CDR1 and CDR2 are SGHTA and FQGNSA. The CDR3 totals 14 residues. V was clipped by 4 bases and J by 14 bases, with 18 bases between them. The CDR3 nucleotides are TGTGCCAGCAGCTCCCGGGGACGAACGGGGTCCCTCCACTTT. Translation gives CASSSRGRTGSLHF.

As for this clone: Its ends do not fully match the called genes, so a read error is possible. The chain recombines TRBV5-4 with TRBJ2-5, with 10 bases that match TRBD1. This CDR3 is built from 13 residues. Germline V lookup: CDR1 SGHNT, CDR2 YYREEE (reference sequence). In DNA form, the CDR3 reads TGTACCAGCAGCCCGTGGACAGGGGGGGAGTCTGACTTC. Translated: CTSSPWTGGESDF. Complete variable domain (other parts from reference TRBV5-4 and TRBJ2-5): ETGVTQSPTHLIKTRGQQVTLRCSSQSGHNTVSWYQQALGQGPQFIFQYYREEENGRGNFPPRFSGLQFPNYSSELNVNALELDDSALYLCTSSPWTGGESDFGPGTRLLVL.

The genes are TRBV5-4 and TRBJ1-3; no reliable D call. The CDR3 totals 13 residues. V lost 4 bases and J 4 bases, leaving 9 bases between the germline ends. CDR1 is SGHNT, CDR2 YYREEE, per germline (reference sequence). CDR3: CASSVDGGNTIYF. Here the CDR3 DNA reads TGTGCCAGCAGCGTGGACGGGGGAAACACCATATATTTT.

This clone was picked up one time. The chain is built from TRBV7-9 and TRBJ2-7; 8 bases line up with TRBD1. The CDR3 spans 14 residues. The J segment lost 1 base and the V segment lost 5 bases, leaving 4 bases of the junction unmatched. Germline values: CDR1 SEHNR, CDR2 FQNEAQ (reference sequence). The CDR3 nucleotides read TGTGCCAGCAGCCCGGACAGGGCTTCCTACGAGCAGTACTTC. It codes for CASSPDRASYEQYF.

V usage is TRBV5-6 and J usage is TRBJ2-7; TRBD1 agrees at 11 bases. The germline V gene encodes CDR1 SGHDT and CDR2 YYEEEE. The CDR3 totals 17 residues. Trimming took 4 bases from V and 1 from J; bases not matched to a gene: 10. The CDR3 coding sequence is TGTGCCAGCAGCCTAAAAAGGACAGGGGGCCTTTCCTACGAGCAGTACTTC. The encoded protein is CASSLKRTGGLSYEQYF.